These 22 T cell receptor beta chains were all obtained from the same sample, sequenced in a study of CD8 T cells in Susac syndrome. With random hexamers, reverse transcription was performed on roughly 0.5 to 1 ug of RNA. TCRdb itself ran the immunoSEQ multiplex PCR reads through MiXCR, one entry per CDR3 protein. Among around 99,000 distinct CDR3 sequences listed, 95% to 98% were seen once. Sequencing was carried out using CD4+ T cells from PBMCs. The source of these receptors is a human donor in good health.

This rearrangement joins TRBV6-1 to TRBJ1-1, with D uncertain. This CDR3 contains 12 residues. Per germline, CDR1 MNHNS and CDR2 SASEGT. Trimming stripped 6 bases from V and 0 bases from J, with 5 bases between. For the CDR3, the DNA is TGTGCCAGCAGACAGATGAACACTGAAGCTTTCTTT. This sequence encodes CASRQMNTEAFF.

The V gene is TRBV11-2, the J gene TRBJ1-4, with D perhaps matching TRBD1 (5 bases). V dropped 1 base and J dropped 3 bases, with 12 bases sitting between them. CDR3 length: 16 amino acids. CDR1 and CDR2 from the germline V gene are SGHAT and FQNNGV. This chain's CDR3 is CASSLVGRKANEKLFF. The DNA for the CDR3 is TGTGCCAGCAGCTTAGTGGGGCGCAAAGCTAATGAAAAACTGTTTTTT.

The chain combines TRBV18 with TRBJ2-5, with D uncertain. V lost 5 bases and J lost 5, with 9 bases in between. The germline CDR1 and CDR2 sequences are KGHSH and LQKENI. CDR3 size: 12 residues. This chain's CDR3 is CASSSGPETQYF. The CDR3 DNA sequence: TGTGCCAGCTCAAGTGGACCGGAGACCCAGTACTTC.

This clonotype appeared a single time. The chain is built from TRBV19 and TRBJ2-6, with a weak D call TRBD1 (6 bases). With 8 bases removed from V and 0 bases from J, the gap between germline ends came to 17 bases. The germline V gene has CDR1 LNHDA and CDR2 SQIVND (reference sequence). The CDR3 extends over 17 amino acids. The CDR3 loop reads CASRDRLMFSGANVLTF. The CDR3 coding sequence is TGTGCCAGTCGTGACAGGCTTATGTTCTCTGGGGCCAACGTCCTGACTTTC.

The rearrangement joins TRBV10-3 to TRBJ1-5, with D unresolved. This CDR3 comprises 12 residues. CDR1 ENHRY and CDR2 SYGVKD come from the germline V gene. V shed 7 bases and J shed 5 bases, with 9 bases lying between them. In DNA form, the CDR3 reads TGTGCCATCACGGACGGGGATCAGCCCCAGCATTTT. The encoded protein is CAITDGDQPQHF.

This clonotype has just one count. The chain joins TRBV20-1 to TRBJ2-6; TRBD1 matches at 9 bases. V lost 7 bases, J lost 4 bases, and 11 bases stayed unmatched. CDR3 size: 16 residues. Germline CDR1 is DFQATT and CDR2 is SNEGSKA (reference sequence). CDR3 amino acids: CSVTHNRGRGANVLTF. The CDR3 DNA follows: TGCAGTGTTACACATAACAGGGGGCGCGGGGCCAACGTCCTGACTTTC.

The table lists this clonotype with a count of one. The chain carries TRBV28 and TRBJ1-1, with 8 bases aligning to TRBD1. The CDR3 has 14 residues. Per germline, CDR1 MDHEN and CDR2 SYDVKM. With V trimmed by 6 bases and J by 4 bases, 7 bases remained unmatched. In DNA, the CDR3 is TGTGCCAGCAGGGCAGGGGGCATTGGCACTGAAGCTTTCTTT. Its protein product is CASRAGGIGTEAFF.

The chain uses TRBV14 and TRBJ2-5; tentatively, D is TRBD1 or TRBD2 (5 bases each). The germline V gene has CDR1 SGHDN and CDR2 FVKESK. Trimming removed 4 bases from V and 5 bases from J, with 14 bases in between. CDR3 length: 14 amino acids. Here the CDR3 reads CASSPRGEFETQYF. In DNA, the CDR3 is TGTGCCAGCAGCCCGAGAGGGGAATTCGAGACCCAGTACTTC.

This rearrangement joins TRBV24-1 to TRBJ2-1; 10 positions match TRBD1. Looked up from germline, CDR1 is KGHDR and CDR2 is SFDVKD. V gave up 6 bases and J gave up 4 bases; unmatched junction bases: 20. The CDR3 covers 20 residues. The CDR3 nucleotides are TGTGCCACCAGTTCCAACTCCGGGACAGGGGCCAGGCGGGAGTACAATGAGCAGTTCTTC. Translation gives CATSSNSGTGARREYNEQFF.

The V gene is TRBV29-1, the J gene TRBJ2-3; D is possibly TRBD2 (7 bases). The germline V gene encodes CDR1 SQVTM and CDR2 ANQGSEA. The CDR3 has 17 residues. With 3 bases removed from V and 6 bases from J, the gap between germline ends came to 25 bases. CDR3: CSVEGRLGGAGVDTQYF. The CDR3 DNA reads as TGCAGCGTTGAGGGTCGTTTGGGGGGGGCCGGAGTGGATACGCAGTATTTT.

The chain carries TRBV6-1 and TRBJ1-1; D remains unclear. From germline, CDR1 is MNHNS and CDR2 SASEGT. CDR3 length: 16 amino acids. V lost 6 bases and J 4 bases, leaving 21 bases between the germline ends. Written as DNA, the CDR3 is TGTGCCAGCAGCCCCGGCGCGGCAGCTCGGGTCACTGAAGCTTTCTTT. Translation: CASSPGAAARVTEAFF.

The chain recombines TRBV2 with TRBJ1-6, with TRBD1 matching 9 bases. The germline gives CDR1 SNHLY, CDR2 FYNNEI. V lost 7 bases, J lost 7 bases, and 8 bases stayed unmatched. There are 15 residues in the CDR3. The CDR3 bases are TGTGCCAGCAAGTTTAGACAGGGGGAAAATTCACCCCTCCACTTT. This codes for CASKFRQGENSPLHF.

This chain joins TRBV20-1 and TRBJ1-1, with 7 bases identical to TRBD1. Germline CDR1 is DFQATT and CDR2 is SNEGSKA (reference sequence). V lost 2 bases to trimming and J lost 4 bases; unmatched junction nucleotides: 4. The CDR3 loop spans 13 amino acids. CDR3 sequence (DNA): TGCAGTGCTAGATCAGGGGGAAGCACTGAAGCTTTCTTT. Amino acids: CSARSGGSTEAFF.

The genes are TRBV30 and TRBJ2-1; 9 positions match TRBD2. This CDR3 region has 13 residues. The J segment lost 7 bases and the V segment lost 4 bases, leaving 5 bases of the junction unmatched. Germline loops: CDR1 GTSNPN, CDR2 SVGIG (reference sequence). This CDR3 is CAWKRGAGNEQFF. DNA of the CDR3: TGTGCCTGGAAGCGGGGGGCCGGGAATGAGCAGTTCTTC.

This clonotype appeared a single time. This sequence joins TRBV27 and TRBJ2-3; D uncertain. Germline loops: CDR1 MNHEY, CDR2 SMNVEV (reference sequence). The length of the CDR3 is 14 residues. V was cut by 5 bases and J by 9 bases, with 18 bases left in between. CDR3 protein: CASSLLSTWGTQYF. The CDR3 nucleotides read TGTGCCAGCAGTCTTCTCTCCACTTGGGGAACGCAGTATTTT.

CDR3 sequence (DNA): TGTGCCACCGCGTTTCCCTACGAGCAGTACTTC. The encoded protein is CATAFPYEQYF. The V gene is TRBV24-1, the J gene TRBJ2-7; D is uncertain. V was clipped by 9 bases and J by 2 bases, with 7 bases between them. There are 11 residues in the CDR3. The germline gives CDR1 KGHDR, CDR2 SFDVKD.

This sequence joins TRBV3-1 and TRBJ2-5; D may be TRBD1 or TRBD2 (6 bases each). CDR3 size: 15 residues. V was shortened by 1 base and J by 2 bases, with 11 bases between the two germline ends. Germline CDR1 is LGHDT and CDR2 is YNNKEL (reference sequence). The CDR3 DNA follows: TGTGCCAGCAGCCAAGTCACGGGGGCTCAAGAGACCCAGTACTTC. It specifies CASSQVTGAQETQYF.

The chain joins TRBV18 to TRBJ2-5, with a tentative D call TRBD1 (6 bases). Trimming took off 2 bases at V and 5 bases at J, with 12 bases between the two ends. Per the germline V gene, CDR1 is KGHSH and CDR2 is LQKENI. The CDR3 consists of 14 residues. CDR3 amino acids: CASSPGAGVETQYF. Written as DNA, the CDR3 is TGTGCCAGCTCACCAGGGGCAGGGGTCGAGACCCAGTACTTC.

This chain joins TRBV3-1 and TRBJ2-7; D uncertain. CDR3 length: 14 residues. Germline lookup yields CDR1 LGHDT and CDR2 YNNKEL (reference sequence). V lost 0 bases and J 1 base, leaving 7 bases between the germline ends. The CDR3 DNA is TGTGCCAGCAGCCAAGATGTGGGGTCCTACGAGCAGTACTTC. Residues: CASSQDVGSYEQYF.

The J gene is TRBJ2-1, the V gene TRBV29-1; D is perhaps TRBD2 (5 bases). V shed 7 bases and J shed 7 bases, with 11 bases lying between them. The CDR3 consists of 11 residues. The germline V gene has CDR1 SQVTM and CDR2 ANQGSEA. The CDR3 here is CSAGSGNEQFF. CDR3 nucleotides: TGCAGCGCTGGGTCGGGGAATGAGCAGTTCTTC.

The gene calls are TRBV29-1 and TRBJ2-5, with a tentative D call TRBD1 (5 bases). CDR3 size: 13 residues. Germline V gene lookup returns CDR1 SQVTM and CDR2 ANQGSEA. The V gene lost 7 bases and the J gene lost 2 bases, with 14 bases spanning the gap. CDR3 in amino acids: CSDRTPYQETQYF. The DNA for the CDR3 is TGCAGCGATAGGACACCCTATCAAGAGACCCAGTACTTC.

The chain joins TRBV20-1 to TRBJ1-3, with D possibly TRBD1 on 6 matching bases. The CDR3 totals 15 residues. The V end lost 0 bases, the J end lost 3 bases, and 12 bases lay between the germline ends. CDR1 is DFQATT and CDR2 is SNEGSKA in the germline V gene (reference sequence). The chain's CDR3 is CSARERTVGGNTIYF. For the CDR3, the DNA is TGCAGTGCTAGAGAACGGACAGTCGGTGGAAACACCATATATTTT.